The source of this T cell receptor (beta chain) is a study of blood T cell repertoires in COVID-19. About the study: The samples span acute and convalescent COVID-19 from the United States, Italy and Spain. The cDNA or gDNA used as material had been derived from T cells, B-cell-depleted T cells, or PBMCs.

This table comes from immunoSEQ multiplex PCR, and its TCRdb copy is limited to in-frame clones, with some not included. This table has about 80,000 clones, around 80% appearing once. Trimming took 0 bases from V and 5 from J; bases not matched to a gene: 4. Per germline, CDR1 SGHTA and CDR2 FQGNSA. CDR3 length: 15 amino acids. The receptor was derived from a man between 60 and 70 years old with acute or convalescent COVID-19. The chain recombines TRBV7-2 with TRBJ2-5, with 9 positions matching TRBD1. Sequences were obtained from peripheral blood. This CDR3 is CASSLAQGAWETQYF. CDR3 DNA: TGTGCCAGCAGCTTAGCACAGGGGGCGTGGGAGACCCAGTACTTC.